One and the same sample provided the 10 T cell receptor beta chains below, sequenced in a study of blood T cell repertoires in COVID-19. Method: immunoSEQ multiplex PCR; TCRdb's copy keeps in-frame clones and lacks some. The table shows under 250,000 clones, with around 88% occurring only once. What was sequenced was peripheral blood. Receptor source: an elderly woman with COVID-19, enrolled during active disease.

The table lists this clone with a count of one. The chain uses TRBV18 and TRBJ2-1; TRBD1 matches at 8 bases. J was trimmed by 10 bases and V by 5 bases; bases with no gene match: 4. The CDR3 totals 12 residues. CDR1 and CDR2 (germline): KGHSH, LQKENI. CDR3 protein: CASSSGGAEQFF. The CDR3 DNA sequence: TGTGCCAGCTCATCAGGGGGCGCGGAGCAGTTCTTC.

V gene TRBV6-5 combines with J gene TRBJ1-5; D call uncertain. Germline V gene lookup returns CDR1 MNHEY and CDR2 SVGAGI. V was trimmed by 5 bases and J by 0 bases, leaving 8 bases between them. The CDR3 spans 14 residues. Here the CDR3 DNA reads TGTGCCAGCAGTACTGGTTATAGCAATCAGCCCCAGCATTTT. It encodes CASSTGYSNQPQHF.

The chain employs TRBV7-2 and TRBJ2-1; 9 bases match TRBD1. This CDR3 has 15 amino acids. Germline V lookup: CDR1 SGHTA, CDR2 FQGNSA. The V gene end was trimmed by 3 bases and the J gene end by 3 bases; junction bases not matched to a gene: 3. The CDR3 reads CASSLWDRDYNEQFF. The CDR3 nucleotides read TGTGCCAGCAGCTTGTGGGACAGGGACTACAATGAGCAGTTCTTC.

This clone was seen just once. In DNA form, the CDR3 reads TGTGCCAGCAGTTTGGACAGGGAATATGGCTACACCTTC. It codes for CASSLDREYGYTF. The gene calls are TRBV12-3 or TRBV12-4 and TRBJ1-2; 8 nucleotides match TRBD1. The CDR3 is 13 amino acids. V lost 3 bases to trimming and J lost 5 bases; unmatched junction nucleotides: 2.

V and J are TRBV5-1 and TRBJ2-7; TRBD1 matches at 8 bases. CDR3 length equals 13 residues. V was pared by 4 bases and J by 4 bases, with 4 bases of the junction left unmatched. The germline gives CDR1 SGHRS, CDR2 YFSETQ. CDR3 protein: CASSPGQVYEQYF. DNA of the CDR3: TGCGCCAGCAGCCCGGGACAGGTGTACGAGCAGTACTTC.

The chain uses TRBV5-1 and TRBJ2-3; TRBD2 matches 11 bases. The CDR3 covers 17 residues. CDR1 SGHRS and CDR2 YFSETQ come from the germline V gene. The junction had 14 bases not matched to a gene; V was cut back by 3 bases and J by 8 bases. This chain's CDR3 is CASSSAIAGGASGTQYF. In DNA, the CDR3 is TGCGCCAGCAGCTCCGCAATAGCGGGGGGGGCCTCGGGTACGCAGTATTTT.

This clone is a singleton in its sample. The chain joins TRBV24-1 to TRBJ2-7, with TRBD1 as a possible D gene (5 bases). This CDR3 region has 13 residues. Germline CDR1 is KGHDR and CDR2 is SFDVKD. Trimming took 0 bases from V and 3 from J, leaving 5 bases between them. CDR3 loop: CATSDLDSYEQYF. CDR3 bases: TGTGCCACCAGTGATTTGGACAGCTACGAGCAGTACTTC.

This chain uses TRBV2 with TRBJ1-5, with 7 nucleotides matching TRBD1. The CDR3 is 15 amino acids. The germline V gene has CDR1 SNHLY and CDR2 FYNNEI. The ends lost 3 bases at V and 1 base at J; junction bases unmatched: 3. The DNA of the CDR3 is TGTGCCAGCAGTGATGCAGGGGGGAGCAATCAGCCCCAGCATTTT. Protein sequence: CASSDAGGSNQPQHF.

The rearrangement uses TRBV3-1 (or the pseudogene TRBV3-2) and TRBJ2-1, with 9 nucleotides matching TRBD2. CDR3 length: 17 residues. Per the germline V gene, CDR1 is LGHDT and CDR2 is YNNKEL (reference sequence). The V segment lost 1 base and the J segment 7 bases; nucleotides outside the gene matches: 11. CDR3: CASSQGTAGGVMNEQFF. The CDR3, as DNA: TGTGCCAGCAGCCAAGGGACTGCGGGGGGGGTTATGAATGAGCAGTTCTTC.

This chain connects TRBV5-1 to TRBJ1-1; TRBD1 agrees at 7 bases. V lost 4 bases and J lost 0; bases outside the gene matches: 9. The CDR3 spans 16 residues. Germline CDR1 reads SGHRS; CDR2 reads YFSETQ. The CDR3 region is CASSLHHGQVNTEAFF. The DNA of the CDR3 is TGCGCCAGCAGCCTCCATCACGGACAGGTGAACACTGAAGCTTTCTTT.